This T cell receptor beta chain was recorded in a study of blood T cell repertoires in COVID-19. Study as a whole: Italy, Spain and the United States were the sources of the convalescent and acute COVID-19 samples. Sample material is recorded as cDNA or gDNA derived from T cells, B-cell-depleted T cells, or PBMCs.

The protocol was immunoSEQ multiplex PCR, while the TCRdb copy is restricted to in-frame clones and leaves out a portion. The sample yields around 80,000 clones, roughly 82% seen once. The CDR3 is made up of 12 amino acids. The germline V and J ends were trimmed by 0 bases and 10 bases, with 9 bases remaining between them. The V gene's germline CDR1 is SEHNR and CDR2 FQNEAQ (reference sequence). The chain recombines TRBV7-9 with TRBJ1-1; unclear D gene. Sequenced material: peripheral blood. The sequence was obtained from a man older than 75 with acute or convalescent COVID-19. In DNA form, the CDR3 reads TGTGCCAGCAGCTTAGCGGACCTAGCAGCTTTCTTT. Encoded protein: CASSLADLAAFF. Full variable domain (missing parts from reference TRBV7-9 and TRBJ1-1): DTGVSQNPRHKITKRGQNVTFRCDPISEHNRLYWYRQTLGQGPEFLTYFQNEAQLEKSRLLSDRFSAERPKGSFSTLEIQRTEQGDSAMYLCASSLADLAAFFGQGTRLTVV.